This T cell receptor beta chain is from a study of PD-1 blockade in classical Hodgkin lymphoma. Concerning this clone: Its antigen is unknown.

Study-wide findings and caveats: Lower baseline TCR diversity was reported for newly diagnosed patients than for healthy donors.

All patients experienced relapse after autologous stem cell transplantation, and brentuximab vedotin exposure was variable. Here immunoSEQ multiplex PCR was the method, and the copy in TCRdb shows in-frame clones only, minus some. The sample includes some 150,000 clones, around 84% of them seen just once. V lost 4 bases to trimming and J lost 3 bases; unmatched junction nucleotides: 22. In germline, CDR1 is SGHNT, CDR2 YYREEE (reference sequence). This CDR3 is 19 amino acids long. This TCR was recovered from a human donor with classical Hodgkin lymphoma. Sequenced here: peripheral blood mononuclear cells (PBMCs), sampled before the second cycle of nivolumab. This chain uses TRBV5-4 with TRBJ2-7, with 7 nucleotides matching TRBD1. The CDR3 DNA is TGTGCCAGCAGCCCCTTCCCCTCCTCTCTTGACAGGGCCTTCTACGAGCAGTACTTC. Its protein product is CASSPFPSSLDRAFYEQYF.